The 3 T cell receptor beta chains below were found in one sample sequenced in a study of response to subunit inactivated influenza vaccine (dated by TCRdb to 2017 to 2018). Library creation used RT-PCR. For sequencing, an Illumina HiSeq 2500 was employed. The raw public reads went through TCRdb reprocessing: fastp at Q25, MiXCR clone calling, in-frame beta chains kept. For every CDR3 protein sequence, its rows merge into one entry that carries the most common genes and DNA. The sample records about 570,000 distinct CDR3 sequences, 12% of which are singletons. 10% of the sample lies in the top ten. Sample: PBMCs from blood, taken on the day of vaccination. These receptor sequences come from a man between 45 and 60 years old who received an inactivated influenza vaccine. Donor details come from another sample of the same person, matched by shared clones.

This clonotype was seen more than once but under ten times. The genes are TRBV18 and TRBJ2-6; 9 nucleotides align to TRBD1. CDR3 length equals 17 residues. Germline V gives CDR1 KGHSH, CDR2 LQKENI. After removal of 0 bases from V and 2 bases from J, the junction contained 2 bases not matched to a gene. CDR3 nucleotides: TGTGCCAGCTCACCACCGACAGGGGGTACTGGGGCCAACGTCCTGACTTTC. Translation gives CASSPPTGGTGANVLTF.

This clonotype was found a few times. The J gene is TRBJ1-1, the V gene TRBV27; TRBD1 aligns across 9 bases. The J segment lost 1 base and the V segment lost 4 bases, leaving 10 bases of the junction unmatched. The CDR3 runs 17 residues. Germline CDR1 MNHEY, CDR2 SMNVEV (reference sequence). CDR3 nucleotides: TGTGCCAGCAGTTCCATCCCTCCGGGACAGGGGAACACTGAAGCTTTCTTT. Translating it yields CASSSIPPGQGNTEAFF.

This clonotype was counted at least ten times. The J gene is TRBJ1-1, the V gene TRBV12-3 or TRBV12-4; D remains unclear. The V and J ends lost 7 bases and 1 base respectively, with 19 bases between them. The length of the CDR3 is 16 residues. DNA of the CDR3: TGTGCCAGCAATGGTTATGTCCCCACTGGGAACACTGAAGCTTTCTTT. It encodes CASNGYVPTGNTEAFF.